The clone carrying this TCR beta chain was seen ten or more times. Its antigen is unidentified. A much larger clone differs by one base, so this may be a read error. Russia was home to the donors, healthy Caucasian individuals aged roughly 6 to 90. The amount of total RNA extracted per sample was at least 5.5 micrograms. Primed by a sample-barcoded 5' primer and a J-beta primer mix, a second PCR proceeded for roughly 7 to 12 cycles. Unique molecular identifiers of 12 random nucleotides labeled each cDNA. TCRdb reanalysed the 5' RACE reads using MiXCR and keeps one entry per CDR3 protein. In the table there are 590,000 or so distinct CDR3 sequences, less than 35% of which are singletons. This CDR3 has 15 amino acids. Germline CDR1 KGHSH, CDR2 LQKENI. Trimming removed 2 bases from V and 11 bases from J, with 21 bases in between. These data belong to a study of blood T cells in healthy people across ages. Findings of the study overall: Roughly linear declines in TCR beta diversity per million T cells occurred with age.

The sequenced material came from blood. This chain joins TRBV18 and TRBJ2-5; the D gene could be TRBD1 or TRBD2 (6 bases each). The sequence was obtained from an elderly woman in good health. The CDR3: CASSPEGGRDNEQYF. Here the CDR3 DNA reads TGTGCCAGCTCACCAGAGGGGGGAAGGGACAATGAGCAGTACTTC.